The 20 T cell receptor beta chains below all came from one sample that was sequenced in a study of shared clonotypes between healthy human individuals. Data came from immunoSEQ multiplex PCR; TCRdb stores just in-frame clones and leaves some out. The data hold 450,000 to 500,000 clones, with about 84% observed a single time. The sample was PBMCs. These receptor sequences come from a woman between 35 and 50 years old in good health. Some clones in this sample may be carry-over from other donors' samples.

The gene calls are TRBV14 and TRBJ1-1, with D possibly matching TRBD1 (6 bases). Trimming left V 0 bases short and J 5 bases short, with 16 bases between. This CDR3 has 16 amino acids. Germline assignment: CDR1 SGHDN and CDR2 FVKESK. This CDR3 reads CASSQDRGGLSTEAFF. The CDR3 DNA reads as TGTGCCAGCAGCCAAGATCGAGGGGGGCTAAGTACTGAAGCTTTCTTT.

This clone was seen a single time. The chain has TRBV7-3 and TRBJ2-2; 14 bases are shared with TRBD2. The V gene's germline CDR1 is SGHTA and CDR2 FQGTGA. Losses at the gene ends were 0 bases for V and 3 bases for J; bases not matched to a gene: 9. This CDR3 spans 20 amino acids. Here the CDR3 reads CASSLTSTSGRALHTGELFF. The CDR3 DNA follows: TGTGCCAGCAGCTTAACGTCGACTAGCGGGAGGGCCCTTCACACCGGGGAGCTGTTTTTT.

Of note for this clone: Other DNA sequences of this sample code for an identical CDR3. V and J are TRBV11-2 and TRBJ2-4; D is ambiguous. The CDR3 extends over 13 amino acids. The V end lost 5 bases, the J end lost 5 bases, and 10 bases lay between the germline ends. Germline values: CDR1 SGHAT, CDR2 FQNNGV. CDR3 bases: TGTGCCAGCAGCCTCGGACGCCAAAACATTCAGTACTTC. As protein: CASSLGRQNIQYF.

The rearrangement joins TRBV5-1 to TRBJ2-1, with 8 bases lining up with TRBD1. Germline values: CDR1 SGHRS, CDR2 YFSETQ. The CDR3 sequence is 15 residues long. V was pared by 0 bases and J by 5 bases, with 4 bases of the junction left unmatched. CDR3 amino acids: CASSLVLTGDNEQFF. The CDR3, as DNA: TGCGCCAGCAGCTTGGTACTGACAGGGGACAATGAGCAGTTCTTC.

The CDR3 DNA reads as TGCAGCGTCGTCGGGGGGCGAGGGGACGGGGCCAACGTCCTGACTTTC. Protein sequence: CSVVGGRGDGANVLTF. V and J are TRBV29-1 and TRBJ2-6; weak D call: TRBD2 (7 bases). This CDR3 contains 16 residues. The V gene's germline CDR1 is SQVTM and CDR2 ANQGSEA. V lost 6 bases to trimming and J lost 4 bases, with 19 bases between them.

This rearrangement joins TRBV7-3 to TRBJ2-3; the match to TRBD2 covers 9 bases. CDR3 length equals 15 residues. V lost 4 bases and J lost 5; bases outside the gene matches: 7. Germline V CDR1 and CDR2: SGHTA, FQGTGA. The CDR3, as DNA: TGTGCCAGCAGCTACTCTAGCGGGAACGGAGATACGCAGTATTTT. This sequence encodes CASSYSSGNGDTQYF.

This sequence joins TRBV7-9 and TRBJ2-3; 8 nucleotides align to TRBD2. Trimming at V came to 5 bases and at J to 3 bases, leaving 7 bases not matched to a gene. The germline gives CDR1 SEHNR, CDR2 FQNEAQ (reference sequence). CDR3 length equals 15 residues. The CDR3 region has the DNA TGTGCCAGCAGCCCGGCGGGAGGTATTACAGATACGCAGTATTTT. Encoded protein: CASSPAGGITDTQYF.

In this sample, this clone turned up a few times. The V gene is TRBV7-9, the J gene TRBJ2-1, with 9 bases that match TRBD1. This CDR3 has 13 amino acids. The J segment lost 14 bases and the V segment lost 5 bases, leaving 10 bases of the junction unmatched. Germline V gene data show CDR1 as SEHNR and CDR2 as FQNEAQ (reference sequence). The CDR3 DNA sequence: TGTGCCAGCAGCGAAGCAAACAGGGGGCGTAAGTTCTTC. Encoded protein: CASSEANRGRKFF.

The CDR3 loop reads CASSPAHNEQFF. CDR3 nucleotides: TGTGCCAGCAGCCCCGCCCATAATGAGCAGTTCTTC. The chain recombines TRBV7-9 with TRBJ2-1; D call uncertain. There are 12 residues in the CDR3. V lost 5 bases to trimming and J lost 7 bases, with 9 bases between them. Germline-derived CDR1 and CDR2 are SEHNR and FQNEAQ (reference sequence).

This chain's CDR3 is CASSLYRRQGSQYEQYF. CDR3 nucleotides: TGTGCCAGCAGCTTATATCGGCGACAGGGTAGTCAGTACGAGCAGTACTTC. The J gene is TRBJ2-7, the V gene TRBV7-9; 7 nucleotides line up with TRBD1. Per germline, CDR1 SEHNR and CDR2 FQNEAQ (reference sequence). After removal of 2 bases from V and 4 bases from J, the junction contained 14 bases not matched to a gene. There are 17 residues in the CDR3.

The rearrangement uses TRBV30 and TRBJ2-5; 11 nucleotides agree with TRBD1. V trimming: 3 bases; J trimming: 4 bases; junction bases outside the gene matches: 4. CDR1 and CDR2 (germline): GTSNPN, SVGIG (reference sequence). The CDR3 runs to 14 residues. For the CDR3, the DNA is TGTGCCTGGAGCGGACAGGGGGCGGGAGAGACCCAGTACTTC. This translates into CAWSGQGAGETQYF.

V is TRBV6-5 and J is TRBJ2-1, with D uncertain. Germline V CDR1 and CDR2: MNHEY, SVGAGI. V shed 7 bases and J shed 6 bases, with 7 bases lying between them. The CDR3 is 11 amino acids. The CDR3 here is CASTGSNEQFF. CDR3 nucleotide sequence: TGTGCCAGCACCGGCTCCAATGAGCAGTTCTTC.

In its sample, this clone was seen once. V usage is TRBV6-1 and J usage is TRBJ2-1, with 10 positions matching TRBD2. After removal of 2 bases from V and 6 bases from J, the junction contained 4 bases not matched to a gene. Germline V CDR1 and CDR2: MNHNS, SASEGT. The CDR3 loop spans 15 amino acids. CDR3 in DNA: TGTGCCAGCAGTGAATCTAGCGGGAGCCGCAATGAGCAGTTCTTC. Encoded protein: CASSESSGSRNEQFF.

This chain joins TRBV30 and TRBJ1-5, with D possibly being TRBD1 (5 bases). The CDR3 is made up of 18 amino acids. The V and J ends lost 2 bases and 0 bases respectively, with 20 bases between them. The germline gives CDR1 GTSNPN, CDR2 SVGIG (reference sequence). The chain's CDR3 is CAWSRGRLGSDSNQPQHF. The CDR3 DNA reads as TGTGCCTGGAGTCGGGGACGGCTAGGATCGGATAGCAATCAGCCCCAGCATTTT. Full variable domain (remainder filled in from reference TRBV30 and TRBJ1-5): SQTIHQWPATLVQPVGSPLSLECTVEGTSNPNLYWYRQAAGRGLQLLFYSVGIGQISSEVPQNLSASRPQDRQFILSSKKLLLSDSGFYLCAWSRGRLGSDSNQPQHFGDGTRLSIL.

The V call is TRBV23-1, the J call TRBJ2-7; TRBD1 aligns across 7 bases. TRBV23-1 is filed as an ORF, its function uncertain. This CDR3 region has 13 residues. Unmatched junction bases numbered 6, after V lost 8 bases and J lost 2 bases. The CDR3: CASRTGGPYEQYF. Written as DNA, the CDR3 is TGCGCCAGCCGGACAGGCGGACCCTACGAGCAGTACTTC.

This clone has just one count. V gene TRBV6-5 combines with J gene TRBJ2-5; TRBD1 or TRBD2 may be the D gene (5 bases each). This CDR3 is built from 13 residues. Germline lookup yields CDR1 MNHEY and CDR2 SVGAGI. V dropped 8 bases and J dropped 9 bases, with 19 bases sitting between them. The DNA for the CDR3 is TGTGCCAGCCGGGGACCCGGGGCCAAGGCCCAGTACTTC. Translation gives CASRGPGAKAQYF.

The CDR3: CASRLGTSGTYEQYF. CDR3 in DNA: TGTGCCAGCAGACTTGGGACTAGCGGAACCTACGAGCAGTACTTC. This sequence joins TRBV19 and TRBJ2-7; 11 nucleotides align to TRBD2. Trimming took 9 bases from V and 2 from J; bases not matched to a gene: 9. The CDR3 has 15 residues. Germline V CDR1 and CDR2: LNHDA, SQIVND (reference sequence).

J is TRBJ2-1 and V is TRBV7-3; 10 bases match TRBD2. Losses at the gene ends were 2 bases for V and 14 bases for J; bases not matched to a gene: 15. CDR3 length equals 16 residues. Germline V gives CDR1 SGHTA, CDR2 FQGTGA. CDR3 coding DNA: TGTGCCAGCAGCTTAGGTACTAGCGGGATGGATGTGAGGAAGTTCTTC. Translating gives CASSLGTSGMDVRKFF.

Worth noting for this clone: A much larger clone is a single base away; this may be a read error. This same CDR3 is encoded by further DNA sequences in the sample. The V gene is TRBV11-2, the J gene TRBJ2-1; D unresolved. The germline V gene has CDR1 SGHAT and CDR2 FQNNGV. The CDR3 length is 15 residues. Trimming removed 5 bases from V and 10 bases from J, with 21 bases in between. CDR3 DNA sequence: TGTGCCAGCAGCCTATTGGTAGTAGGGCGAGCGGAGCAGTTCTTC. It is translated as CASSLLVVGRAEQFF.

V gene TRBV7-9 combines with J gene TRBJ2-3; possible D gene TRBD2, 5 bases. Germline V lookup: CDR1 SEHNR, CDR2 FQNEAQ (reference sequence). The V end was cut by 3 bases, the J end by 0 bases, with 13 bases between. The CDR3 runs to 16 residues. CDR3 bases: TGTGCCAGCAGCTTCCCAGCGGTCTATAGCACAGATACGCAGTATTTT. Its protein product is CASSFPAVYSTDTQYF.